The clone carrying this TCR beta chain turned up a few times. Its cognate antigen is unknown. This specimen belongs to a study of beta chain features in type 1 diabetes. Notes on the study in general: Moderately but significantly shorter TCRB CDR3s were found in Type 1 diabetes patients in all four CD4+ subsets.

All of the isolated RNA was reverse transcribed, so expressed TCRB transcripts were sequenced. Measured with immunoSEQ multiplex PCR; TCRdb has only the in-frame clones, and not every one. This repertoire shows around 280,000 clones, 8% found once; its top ten account for approximately 1%. A single heparinised draw of roughly 110 mL on average was taken per donor. CDR3 size: 14 residues. The germline gives CDR1 SGHTA, CDR2 FQGNSA. V was pared by 3 bases and J by 6 bases, with 1 base of the junction left unmatched. The sequence derives from a woman younger than 30 in good health. The V and J genes are TRBV7-2 and TRBJ1-5; 11 positions match TRBD1. The specimen was central memory CD4+ T cells from blood. CDR3 amino acids: CASSFGQGAQPQHF. DNA of the CDR3: TGTGCCAGCAGCTTCGGACAGGGGGCTCAGCCCCAGCATTTT. Filled out from reference TRBV7-2 and TRBJ1-5, the complete variable domain reads GAGVSQSPSNKVTEKGKDVELRCDPISGHTALYWYRQSLGQGLEFLIYFQGNSAPDKSGLPSDRFSAERTGGSVSTLTIQRTQQEDSAVYLCASSFGQGAQPQHFGDGTRLSIL.